This passage covers 5 T cell receptor beta chains from one sample sequenced in a study of CD8+CD57+ T cells in acquired aplastic anemia (dated by TCRdb to about 2018). The sequencing machine was an Illumina HiSeq 2000. Profiling of TCR beta VDJ combinations and CDR3 sequences used genomic DNA as the template. Clones were called with MiXCR by TCRdb after fastp trimmed the public reads at Q25, and only in-frame beta chains were retained. Merged by CDR3 protein, the rows form single entries marked with the most common genes and DNA. A total of more than 150,000 distinct CDR3 sequences appear in this sample, less than 60% of them only once. The ten largest clones take up roughly 1.8% of the sample. The patients picked for sequencing were ones in whom flow cytometry had shown an expansion of CD8+CD57+ cells. The sample was sorted CD4+, CD8+, or CD8+CD57+ T cells (not recorded which) from PBMCs. The receptors stem from a human donor with aplastic anemia.

This clonotype was picked up many times. The CDR3 nucleotides are TGTGCCAGCAGTTCCCCGACTTTCTCCTACGAGCAGTACTTC. Residues: CASSSPTFSYEQYF. V and J are TRBV27 and TRBJ2-7; D call uncertain. The V gene lost 4 bases and the J gene lost 0 bases, with 10 bases spanning the gap. The CDR3 is 14 amino acids. Germline CDR1 reads MNHEY; CDR2 reads SMNVEV (reference sequence).

This chain uses TRBV4-2 with TRBJ1-6; TRBD1 might be the D (6 bases). CDR1 is LGHNA, CDR2 YNFKEQ, per germline. CDR3 length: 15 amino acids. Between the trimmed V and J ends, which lost 5 bases and 4 bases, there was a span of 12 bases. This chain's CDR3 is CASSLGGPYNSPLHF. The CDR3 DNA is TGTGCCAGCAGCTTAGGGGGGCCATATAATTCACCCCTCCACTTT.

This chain joins TRBV11-1 and TRBJ2-7, with 12 bases aligning to TRBD1. The germline V gene encodes CDR1 SGHAT and CDR2 FQDESV (reference sequence). J gave up 2 bases and V 5 bases, and 7 bases lay outside the gene matches. The CDR3 sequence is 16 residues long. In DNA, the CDR3 is TGTGCCAGCAGCCTCGGGGACAGGGGGCTCCCCTACGAGCAGTACTTC. Its protein product is CASSLGDRGLPYEQYF.

The V and J genes are TRBV11-3 and TRBJ2-2, with 10 bases matching TRBD2. The CDR3 sequence is 19 residues long. Germline V lookup: CDR1 SGHNT, CDR2 YENEEA. Germline trimming cut 1 base from V and 4 bases from J; bases unmatched to any gene: 12. This chain's CDR3 is CASSLVSLIAGGSTGELFF. In DNA, the CDR3 is TGTGCCAGCAGCTTAGTTTCCTTAATAGCGGGAGGTAGCACCGGGGAGCTGTTTTTT.

This chain uses TRBV9 with TRBJ2-7; 14 positions agree with TRBD2. The V gene's germline CDR1 is SGDLS and CDR2 YYNGEE. This CDR3 contains 14 residues. J was trimmed by 2 bases and V by 7 bases; bases with no gene match: 2. CDR3 in amino acids: CASGGLAGAYEQYF. In nucleotides, the CDR3 is TGTGCCAGCGGGGGACTAGCGGGAGCCTACGAGCAGTACTTC.